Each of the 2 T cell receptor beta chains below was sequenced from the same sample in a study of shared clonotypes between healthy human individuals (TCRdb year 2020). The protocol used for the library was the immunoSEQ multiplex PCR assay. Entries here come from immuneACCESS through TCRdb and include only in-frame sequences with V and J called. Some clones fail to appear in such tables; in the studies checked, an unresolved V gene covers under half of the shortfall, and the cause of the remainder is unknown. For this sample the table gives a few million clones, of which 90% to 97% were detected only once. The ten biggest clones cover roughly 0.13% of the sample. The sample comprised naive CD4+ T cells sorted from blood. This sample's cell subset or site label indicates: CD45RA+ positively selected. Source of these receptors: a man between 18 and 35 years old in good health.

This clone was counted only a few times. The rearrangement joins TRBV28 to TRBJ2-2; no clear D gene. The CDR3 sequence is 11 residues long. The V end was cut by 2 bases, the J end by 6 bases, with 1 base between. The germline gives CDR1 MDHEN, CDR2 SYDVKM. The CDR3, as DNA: TGTGCCAGCAGTTTACCCGGGGAGCTGTTTTTT. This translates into CASSLPGELFF.

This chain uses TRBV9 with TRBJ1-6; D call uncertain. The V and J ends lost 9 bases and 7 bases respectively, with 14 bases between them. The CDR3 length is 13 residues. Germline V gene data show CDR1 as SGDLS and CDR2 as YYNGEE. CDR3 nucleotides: TGTGCCACCTCTAATGGCCCGAATTCACCCCTCCACTTT. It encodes CATSNGPNSPLHF.